These 2 T cell receptor beta chains came from one sample sequenced in a study of blood T cells in healthy people across ages. A second PCR of roughly 6 to 12 cycles used a sample-barcoded 5' primer and a J-beta primer mix. Via MiXCR, TCRdb re-called the 5' RACE reads, giving one row per CDR3 protein. The top ten clones hold around a fifth of a sample with about 720,000 distinct CDR3 sequences, 22% of them seen once. Sequenced input: blood. The receptors come from a man in his 70s in good health.

Within the sample, this clonotype is medium-sized (0.01 to 0.1%). The J gene is TRBJ2-6, the V gene TRBV3-1, with D unclear. Germline-derived CDR1 and CDR2 are LGHDT and YNNKEL (reference sequence). The CDR3 loop spans 13 amino acids. Trimming cost V 6 bases and J 2 bases, with 5 bases left between them. The CDR3 reads CASRGTGANVLTF. The CDR3 DNA reads TGTGCCAGCAGAGGGACTGGGGCCAACGTCCTGACTTTC.

This clonotype has at least ten counts. The rearrangement links TRBV12-3 or TRBV12-4 to TRBJ2-3, with D perhaps TRBD1 (6 bases). The CDR3 covers 14 residues. Trimming took off 6 bases at V and 4 bases at J, with 14 bases between the two ends. CDR3 sequence reads: CASSPSRGSDTQYF. The CDR3 DNA sequence: TGTGCCAGCAGCCCGTCAAGGGGGTCAGATACGCAGTATTTT.